The source of this TCR beta chain is a study of T cell repertoires in cytomegalovirus infection (dated by TCRdb to between 2018 and 2021). Broadly, across the study: Peptide stimulations targeted recently identified HLA-C-restricted CMV epitopes, whose presentation resists viral immunomodulation, together with well-studied HLA-B-restricted epitopes. Because public TCR beta signatures pointed to carriage of CMV infection together with the matching HLA type, the HLA type of each donor mattered for the analysis. Study-wide findings and limitations: The ex vivo response was dominated by HLA-C-restricted CMV-specific TCR beta clonotypes, and the single most frequent clonotype in two of eight donors was supplied by these HLA-C-restricted clonotypes. Carriers of CMV infection plus the relevant HLA type were discriminated by the cumulative frequency of public TCR beta family members in the study cohort and in an independent 352-donor cohort.

Explained via the paper, the treatment or condition label denotes: in vitro stimulation with specific CMV peptide epitopes to enrich CMV-specific T cells. From the cysteine through the phenylalanine, the CDR3 covers 15 amino acids. Only CDR3 DNA remains: 45 bases, in frame from the first base. Looking up the germline V gene yields CDR1 SGDLS and CDR2 YYNGEE. Sequenced on an Illumina HiSeq 1500. Using fastp trimming at Q25 and MiXCR clonotype assembly, TCRdb reanalyzed the public sequencing data and kept in-frame beta chains. Rows are unified per CDR3 protein, each entry keeping the most common DNA and genes. The sample profile shows 650,000 to 900,000 distinct CDR3 sequences; 25% to 30% of them were found once. Of the sample, about an eighth falls within the top ten clones. This clonotype showed up just once. The antigen it recognizes is unknown. Compared with germline, one end of the junction differs, possibly owing to a read error.

Sequenced material: cultured CD8+ T cells from PBMCs, taken from culture after CMV antigen stimulation. The receptor was derived from a human donor in good health (CMV status not recorded). Some clones in this sample may be carry-over from other donors' samples. The rearranged chain carries TRBV9 and TRBJ2-3, with TRBD2 tentatively as D gene (7 bases match). The DNA sequence is as follows: TGTTCCAGCAGCCGCGGGGGCGGAAGCACAGATACGCAGTATTTT. This is translated as CSSSRGGGSTDTQYF. With the rest looked up from the reference TRBV9 and TRBJ2-3 genes rather than sequenced, the full variable domain is DSGVTQTPKHLITATGQRVTLRCSPRSGDLSVYWYQQSLDQGLQFLIQYYNGEERAKGNILERFSAQQFPDLHSELNLSSLELGDSALYFCSSSRGGGSTDTQYFGPGTRLTVL.